This TCR beta chain stems from a study of blood T cell repertoires in COVID-19. Study information: The study drew acute and convalescent COVID-19 samples from the United States, Italy and Spain. From T cells, B-cell-depleted T cells, or PBMCs came the material, which was cDNA or gDNA.

The CDR3 contains 17 residues. Germline CDR1 LGHNA, CDR2 YSLEER. The V gene end was trimmed by 0 bases and the J gene end by 0 bases; junction bases not matched to a gene: 5. As originally analysed: It was from reference gene primer amplification that nucleated cell counts were estimated. The table came from immunoSEQ multiplex PCR; TCRdb's copy has only in-frame clones and leaves some out. That table supplies the V and J calls and clone size; D and trimming were determined from the DNA. This sample yields 20,000 or so clones, of which 75% to 95% are seen a single time; roughly 4.2% belongs to the top ten.

The clonotype was recovered from a human donor in a cohort sampled during active COVID-19. What was sequenced was peripheral blood. V gene TRBV4-3 combines with J gene TRBJ2-1; TRBD1 aligns across 7 bases. CDR3 in amino acids: CASSQDPTGSSYNEQFF. The CDR3 DNA is TGCGCCAGCAGCCAAGACCCGACAGGGAGCTCCTACAATGAGCAGTTCTTC.